This T cell receptor (beta chain) originates from a study of siplizumab effects on memory and regulatory T cells. Note on this clone: Antigen unknown.

Each sample had around 99,000 TCR templates assayed. Profiling relied on immunoSEQ multiplex PCR, and the TCRdb table lists in-frame clones only, not all of them. Among roughly 92,000 clones listed, 85% to 95% were seen once. Points from the study as a whole: The study did not confirm that proliferating Tregs from siplizumab cultures were suppressive.

Germline V gives CDR1 SGHAT, CDR2 FQDESV (reference sequence). V lost 2 bases and J lost 7, with 9 bases in between. CDR3 length equals 13 residues. Sequences were obtained from non-Treg CD4+ T cells sorted from blood. The chain recombines TRBV11-1 with TRBJ2-1; D remains ambiguous. This clonotype was obtained from a human donor in good health. CDR3 DNA: TGTGCCAGCAGCTTACGGGTAGTAAATGAGCAGTTCTTC. This translates into CASSLRVVNEQFF.